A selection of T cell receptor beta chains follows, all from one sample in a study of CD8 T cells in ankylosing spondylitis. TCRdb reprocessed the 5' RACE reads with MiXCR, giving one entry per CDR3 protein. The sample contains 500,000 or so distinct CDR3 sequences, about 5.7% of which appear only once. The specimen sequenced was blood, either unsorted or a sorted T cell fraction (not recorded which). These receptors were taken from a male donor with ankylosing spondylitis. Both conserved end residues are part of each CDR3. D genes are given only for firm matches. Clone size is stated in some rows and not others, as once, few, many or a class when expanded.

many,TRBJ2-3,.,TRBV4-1,CASSPYATDTQYF,TGCGCCAGCAGCCCCTACGCGACAGATACGCAGTATTTT
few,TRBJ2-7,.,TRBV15,CATSRQPFRSSYEQYF,TGTGCCACCAGCAGGCAACCTTTCCGGAGCTCCTACGAGCAGTACTTC
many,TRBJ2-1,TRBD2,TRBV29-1,CSVRLAGTYNEQFF,TGCAGCGTCAGACTAGCGGGAACCTACAATGAGCAGTTCTTC
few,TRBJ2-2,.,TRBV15,CATSRGPPTAGTGELFF,TGTGCCACCAGCAGAGGTCCCCCGACGGCAGGGACCGGGGAGCTGTTTTTT
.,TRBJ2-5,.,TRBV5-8,CASGVASFETQYF,TGTGCCAGCGGCGTGGCGTCATTCGAGACCCAGTACTTC
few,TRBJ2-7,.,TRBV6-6,CASRRTIYYEQYF,TGTGCCAGCAGAAGGACTATCTACTACGAGCAGTACTTC
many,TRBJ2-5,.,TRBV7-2,CASSFGGGARETQYF,TGTGCCAGCAGCTTTGGGGGCGGGGCCAGAGAGACCCAGTACTTC
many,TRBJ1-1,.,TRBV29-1,CSARHRGPTEAFF,TGCAGCGCCCGTCATAGGGGTCCCACTGAAGCTTTCTTT
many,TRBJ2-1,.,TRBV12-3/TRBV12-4,CASSPIRGEREQFF,TGTGCCAGCAGCCCAATAAGGGGTGAGCGAGAGCAGTTCTTC
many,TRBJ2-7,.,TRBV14,CASSHGGPKYF,TGTGCCAGCAGCCACGGCGGGCCCAAGTACTTC
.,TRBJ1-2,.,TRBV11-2,CASRVPGIYGYTF,TGTGCCAGCAGGGTTCCGGGAATCTATGGCTACACCTTC
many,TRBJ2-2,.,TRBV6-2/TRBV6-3,CASSYSSSTVNTGELFF,TGTGCCAGCAGTTACTCGAGCAGTACAGTCAACACCGGGGAGCTGTTTTTT
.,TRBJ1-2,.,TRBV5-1,CASSLDPRYGYTF,TGCGCCAGCAGCTTGGATCCGCGCTATGGCTACACCTTC
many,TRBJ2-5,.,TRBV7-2,CASSLVSETQYF,TGTGCCAGCAGCTTAGTCTCGGAGACCCAGTACTTC
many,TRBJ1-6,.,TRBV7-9,CASSLTVMGSPLHF,TGTGCCAGCAGCTTAACCGTGATGGGTTCACCCCTCCACTTT
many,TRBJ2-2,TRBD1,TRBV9,CASSVPGQGVMTGELFF,TGTGCCAGCAGCGTCCCCGGACAGGGAGTTATGACCGGGGAGCTGTTTTTT
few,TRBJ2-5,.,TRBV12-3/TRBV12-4,CASSPPGGGQETQYF,TGTGCCAGCAGCCCTCCGGGCGGAGGTCAAGAGACCCAGTACTTC
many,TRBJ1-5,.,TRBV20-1,CSASTHGGGLSNQPQHF,TGCAGTGCTAGCACCCACGGGGGGGGCCTTAGCAATCAGCCCCAGCATTTT
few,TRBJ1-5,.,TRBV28,CATGYGASNQPQHF,TGTGCCACCGGTTACGGGGCAAGCAATCAGCCCCAGCATTTT
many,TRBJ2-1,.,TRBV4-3,CASSRVDSPGNEQFF,TGCGCCAGCAGCCGGGTAGACTCCCCTGGCAATGAGCAGTTCTTC